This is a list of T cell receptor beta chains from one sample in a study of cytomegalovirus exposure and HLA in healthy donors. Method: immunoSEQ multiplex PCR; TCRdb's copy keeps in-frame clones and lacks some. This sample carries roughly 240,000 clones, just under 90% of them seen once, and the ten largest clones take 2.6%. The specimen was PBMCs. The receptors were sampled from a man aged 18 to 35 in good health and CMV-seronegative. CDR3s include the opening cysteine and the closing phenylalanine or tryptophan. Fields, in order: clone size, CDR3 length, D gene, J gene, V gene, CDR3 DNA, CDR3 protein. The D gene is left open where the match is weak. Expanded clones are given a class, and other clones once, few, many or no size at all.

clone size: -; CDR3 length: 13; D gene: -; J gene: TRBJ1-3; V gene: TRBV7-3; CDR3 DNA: TGTGCCAGCAGCGCAGGGGTTGGAAACACCATATATTTT; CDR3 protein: CASSAGVGNTIYF
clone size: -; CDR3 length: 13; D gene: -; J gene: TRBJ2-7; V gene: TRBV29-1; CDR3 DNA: TGCAGCGTTGTAGTACAGGGAGAAGGCGAGCAGTACTTC; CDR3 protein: CSVVVQGEGEQYF
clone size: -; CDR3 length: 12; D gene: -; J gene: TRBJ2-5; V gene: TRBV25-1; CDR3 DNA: TGTGCCAGCAGTGAACCGTTAGAGACCCAGTACTTC; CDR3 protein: CASSEPLETQYF
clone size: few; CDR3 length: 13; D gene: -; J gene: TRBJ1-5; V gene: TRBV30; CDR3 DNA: TGTGCCTGGGGTGGCAGGCAATCAGCCCCCCAGCATTTT; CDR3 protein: CAWGGRQSAPQHF
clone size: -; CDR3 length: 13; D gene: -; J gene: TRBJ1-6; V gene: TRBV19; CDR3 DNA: TGTGCCAGCCAGGGGAGAGCTAATTCACCCCTCCACTTT; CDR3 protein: CASQGRANSPLHF
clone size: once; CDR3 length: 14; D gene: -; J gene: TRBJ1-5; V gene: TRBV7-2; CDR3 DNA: TGTGCCAGCAGCTCAAGACAGGACCCATGGCCCCAGCATTTT; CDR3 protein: CASSSRQDPWPQHF
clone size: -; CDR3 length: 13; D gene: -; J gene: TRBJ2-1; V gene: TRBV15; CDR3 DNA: TGTGCCACCAGCATCAGACAGGAAGGAAGGCAGTTCTTC; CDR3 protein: CATSIRQEGRQFF
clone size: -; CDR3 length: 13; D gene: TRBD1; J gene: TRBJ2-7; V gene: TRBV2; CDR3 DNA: TGTGCCAGCCGCGGGACAGGCTCCTACGAGCAGTACTTC; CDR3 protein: CASRGTGSYEQYF
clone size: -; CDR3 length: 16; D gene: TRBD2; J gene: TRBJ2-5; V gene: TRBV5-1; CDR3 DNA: TGCGCCAGCAGCAGTGGGACGGGACTAGGAGAAGAGACCCAGTACTTC; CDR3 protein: CASSSGTGLGEETQYF
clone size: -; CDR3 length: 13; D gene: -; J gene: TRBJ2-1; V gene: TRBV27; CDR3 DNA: TGTGCCAGCAGTTGGGGGCCCTATGCTGAGCAGTTCTTC; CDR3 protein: CASSWGPYAEQFF
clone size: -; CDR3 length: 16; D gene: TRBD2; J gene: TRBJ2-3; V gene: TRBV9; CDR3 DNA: TGTGCCAGCAATCCCTTAGCGGGAGGGAGCACAGATACGCAGTATTTT; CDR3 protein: CASNPLAGGSTDTQYF
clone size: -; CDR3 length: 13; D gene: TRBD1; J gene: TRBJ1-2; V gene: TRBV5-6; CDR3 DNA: TGTGCCAGCAGCCGAGACAGGGCCTATGGCTACACCTTC; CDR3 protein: CASSRDRAYGYTF
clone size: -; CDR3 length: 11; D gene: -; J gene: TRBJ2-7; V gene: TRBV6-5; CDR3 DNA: TGTGCCATCCGGGAATCCTACGAGCAGTACTTC; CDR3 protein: CAIRESYEQYF
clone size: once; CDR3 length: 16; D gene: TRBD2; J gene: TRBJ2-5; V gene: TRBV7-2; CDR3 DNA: TGTGCCAGCAGCGGAACAGCGGGGGCAAACCAAGAGACCCAGTACTTC; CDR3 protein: CASSGTAGANQETQYF
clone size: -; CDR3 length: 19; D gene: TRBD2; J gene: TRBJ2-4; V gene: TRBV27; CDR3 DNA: TGTGCCAGCAGCCGGGCCGGGACTAGCGGCAGCCTAGCCAAAAACATTCAGTACTTC; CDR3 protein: CASSRAGTSGSLAKNIQYF
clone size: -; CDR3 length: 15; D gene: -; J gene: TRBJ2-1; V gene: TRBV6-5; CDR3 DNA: TGTGCCAGCAGACTCAGACAGAGCTCCTACAATGAGCAGTTCTTC; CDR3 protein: CASRLRQSSYNEQFF
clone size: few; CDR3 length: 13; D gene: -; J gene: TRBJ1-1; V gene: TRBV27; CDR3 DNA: TGTGCCAGCAGTTTTACTGTAAACACTGAAGCTTTCTTT; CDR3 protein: CASSFTVNTEAFF
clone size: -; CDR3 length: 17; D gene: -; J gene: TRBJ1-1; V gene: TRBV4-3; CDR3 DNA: TGCGCCAGCAGCCAAGCGTTAAGGCAGGGCAAGGGAACTGAAGCTTTCTTT; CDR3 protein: CASSQALRQGKGTEAFF
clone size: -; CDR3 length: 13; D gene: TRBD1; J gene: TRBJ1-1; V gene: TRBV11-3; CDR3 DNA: TGTGCCAGCAGCTGGGACAGCAACACTGAAGCTTTCTTT; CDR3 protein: CASSWDSNTEAFF
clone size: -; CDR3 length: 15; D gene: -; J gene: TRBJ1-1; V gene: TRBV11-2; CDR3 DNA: TGTGCCAGCAGCTTAGTGGGAGATTTGAACACTGAAGCTTTCTTT; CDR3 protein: CASSLVGDLNTEAFF
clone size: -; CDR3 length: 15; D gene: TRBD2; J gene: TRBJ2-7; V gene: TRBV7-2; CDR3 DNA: TGTGCCAGCAGCCTTGCCCTAGCGGGCGCCTACGAGCAGTACTTC; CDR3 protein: CASSLALAGAYEQYF
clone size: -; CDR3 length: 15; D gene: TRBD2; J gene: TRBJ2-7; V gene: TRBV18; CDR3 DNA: TGTGCCAGCTCACCAGGGGAGGGACCTCCCTACGAGCAGTACTTC; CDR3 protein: CASSPGEGPPYEQYF
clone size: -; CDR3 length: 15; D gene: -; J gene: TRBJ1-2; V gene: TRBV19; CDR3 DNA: TGTGCCAGTAGTATGTATCTCACAGCTAACTATGGCTACACCTTC; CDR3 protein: CASSMYLTANYGYTF
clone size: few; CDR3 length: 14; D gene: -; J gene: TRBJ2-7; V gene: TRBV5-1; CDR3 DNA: TGCGCCAGCAGCTTTTATACAGGGTCCTACGAGCAGTACTTC; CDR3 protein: CASSFYTGSYEQYF
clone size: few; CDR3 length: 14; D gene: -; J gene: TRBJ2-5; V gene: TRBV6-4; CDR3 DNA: TGTGCCAGCAGTGACTTCGCAGGGGCAGAGACCCAGTACTTC; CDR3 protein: CASSDFAGAETQYF
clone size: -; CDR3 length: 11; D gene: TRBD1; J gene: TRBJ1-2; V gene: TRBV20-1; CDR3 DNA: TGCAGTGCTGGGACAGTCTATGGCTACACCTTC; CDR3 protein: CSAGTVYGYTF
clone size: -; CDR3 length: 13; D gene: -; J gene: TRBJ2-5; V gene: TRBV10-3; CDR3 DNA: TGTGCCATCAGTCCGACAGACCAAGAGACCCAGTACTTC; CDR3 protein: CAISPTDQETQYF
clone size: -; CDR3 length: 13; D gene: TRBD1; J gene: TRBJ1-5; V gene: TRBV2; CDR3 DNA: TGTGCCAGCAGTCGGGACAGGGGACAGCCCCAGCATTTT; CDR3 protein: CASSRDRGQPQHF